The next 26 T cell receptor beta chains were all read from a single sample in a study of blood T cell repertoires in COVID-19. Profiling relied on immunoSEQ multiplex PCR, and the TCRdb table lists in-frame clones only, not all of them. The table records about 78,000 clones, 90% of them present only once. The sequencing sample was made of peripheral blood. The source is a woman aged 45-59 years in a cohort sampled during active COVID-19.

The V gene is TRBV28, the J gene TRBJ1-1; D is uncertain. The CDR3 runs to 14 residues. CDR1 is MDHEN and CDR2 is SYDVKM in the germline V gene. Trimming removed 5 bases from V and 11 bases from J, with 21 bases in between. In DNA form, the CDR3 reads TGTGCCAGCAGTCCGGGTATGGCGGCCCTCCATGCTTTCTTT. Amino acids: CASSPGMAALHAFF.

The J gene is TRBJ2-3, the V gene TRBV3-1 (or the pseudogene TRBV3-2); 7 nucleotides line up with TRBD2. This CDR3 is 16 amino acids long. Losses at the gene ends were 4 bases for V and 1 base for J; bases not matched to a gene: 8. From germline, CDR1 is LGHDT and CDR2 YNNKEL (reference sequence). The CDR3 DNA sequence: TGTGCCAGCAGCCCCTGGGGGGGAGAGGGCACAGATACGCAGTATTTT. Protein product: CASSPWGGEGTDTQYF.

V gene TRBV5-1 combines with J gene TRBJ1-1, with 9 bases identical to TRBD1. The ends lost 0 bases at V and 4 bases at J; junction bases unmatched: 4. There are 15 residues in the CDR3. In germline, CDR1 is SGHRS, CDR2 YFSETQ. The CDR3 nucleotides read TGCGCCAGCAGCTTGGCTCCGACAGGGGGCACTGAAGCTTTCTTT. It specifies CASSLAPTGGTEAFF.

This clone showed up just once. The chain combines TRBV4-1 with TRBJ2-1; D remains unclear. Germline V gene lookup returns CDR1 MGHRA and CDR2 YSYEKL. The CDR3 loop spans 12 amino acids. The V end was cut by 1 base, the J end by 8 bases, with 6 bases between. The CDR3 here is CASSQVSYEQFF. The CDR3 nucleotides are TGCGCCAGCAGCCAAGTGTCTTATGAGCAGTTCTTC.

The rearrangement joins TRBV7-9 to TRBJ2-1; D remains unclear. From germline, CDR1 is SEHNR and CDR2 FQNEAQ (reference sequence). The CDR3 sequence is 11 residues long. V shed 3 bases and J shed 7 bases, with 4 bases lying between them. The DNA of the CDR3 is TGTGCCAGCAGCTTTCAGAATGAGCAGTTCTTC. Translated, it gives CASSFQNEQFF.

This rearrangement joins TRBV28 to TRBJ2-7, with a possible D match to TRBD1 (5 bases). Trimming removed 4 bases from V and 0 bases from J, with 7 bases in between. Germline assignment: CDR1 MDHEN and CDR2 SYDVKM. This CDR3 has 13 residues. The CDR3 here is CASSWTRSYEQYF. CDR3 DNA sequence: TGTGCCAGCAGTTGGACACGCTCCTACGAGCAGTACTTC.

The chain recombines TRBV18 with TRBJ1-4, with 12 nucleotides matching TRBD1. Germline CDR1 reads KGHSH; CDR2 reads LQKENI. The CDR3 spans 20 residues. After removal of 1 base from V and 0 bases from J, the junction contained 9 bases not matched to a gene. The CDR3 loop reads CASSPLPGQGAGTTNEKLFF. The DNA for the CDR3 is TGTGCCAGCTCACCACTTCCGGGACAGGGGGCAGGGACAACTAATGAAAAACTGTTTTTT.

The V call is TRBV6-2 or TRBV6-3, the J call TRBJ2-1, with TRBD2 matching over 13 bases. J was trimmed by 7 bases and V by 5 bases; bases with no gene match: 5. The germline V gene has CDR1 MNHEY and CDR2 SVGEGT. CDR3 length equals 15 residues. The CDR3 nucleotides are TGTGCCAGCAGTAGTCTGGGACTAGCGGGAAATGAGCAGTTCTTC. This gives the protein CASSSLGLAGNEQFF.

CDR3 residues: CASSPGGTGYGYTF. In DNA, the CDR3 is TGTGCCAGCAGCCCCGGGGGGACAGGTTATGGCTACACCTTC. V usage is TRBV7-9 and J usage is TRBJ1-2; 8 bases fit TRBD1. V was pared by 5 bases and J by 5 bases, with 7 bases of the junction left unmatched. CDR1 SEHNR and CDR2 FQNEAQ come from the germline V gene (reference sequence). There are 14 residues in the CDR3.

This clone was counted once. The chain is built from TRBV5-1 and TRBJ1-1, with D uncertain. Deletions cut 1 base from V and 0 bases from J, with 13 bases between. This CDR3 has 16 amino acids. Germline CDR1 SGHRS, CDR2 YFSETQ. CDR3 amino acids: CASSLLQGLMNTEAFF. In nucleotides, the CDR3 is TGCGCCAGCAGCTTGTTACAAGGACTGATGAACACTGAAGCTTTCTTT.

V usage is TRBV19 and J usage is TRBJ2-6; 8 nucleotides match TRBD1. Per the germline V gene, CDR1 is LNHDA and CDR2 is SQIVND (reference sequence). The CDR3 is made up of 18 amino acids. V lost 7 bases to trimming and J lost 0 bases; unmatched junction nucleotides: 11. CDR3 protein: CASTRQGTGASGANVLTF. The CDR3 DNA reads TGTGCCAGTACGAGGCAGGGGACAGGAGCCTCTGGGGCCAACGTCCTGACTTTC.

This clone was counted a single time. This sequence joins TRBV9 and TRBJ1-1; tentatively, D is TRBD1 (6 bases). The ends were cut back, 4 bases at V and 2 bases at J, with 15 bases in the middle. The V gene's germline CDR1 is SGDLS and CDR2 YYNGEE. The CDR3 runs to 15 residues. Written as DNA, the CDR3 is TGTGCCAGCAGCCCTCGGACAGCCTTTAACACTGAAGCTTTCTTT. Encoded protein: CASSPRTAFNTEAFF.

Here the CDR3 DNA reads TGCGCCAGCAGCCGGGAGGAGGAAAGGAATGAGCAGTTCTTC. Translated: CASSREEERNEQFF. The chain links TRBV5-1 to TRBJ2-1; 7 bases are shared with TRBD2. CDR1 is SGHRS and CDR2 is YFSETQ in the germline V gene. Trimming removed 4 bases from V and 7 bases from J; junction bases left unmatched: 8. The CDR3 is made up of 14 amino acids. Full variable domain (outside the CDR3, taken from reference TRBV5-1 and TRBJ2-1): KAGVTQTPRYLIKTRGQQVTLSCSPISGHRSVSWYQQTPGQGLQFLFEYFSETQRNKGNFPGRFSGRQFSNSRSEMNVSTLELGDSALYLCASSREEERNEQFFGPGTRLTVL.

The sample holds a few counts of this clone. The junction differs from germline at one of its ends, possibly a read error. V and J are TRBV5-6 and TRBJ2-7; weak D call: TRBD2 (5 bases). CDR1 SGHDT and CDR2 YYEEEE come from the germline V gene. The CDR3 consists of 12 residues. The CDR3 DNA follows: TGTGCCAGCAGCCAGGAGGCCAGCCCCTCCGTGTTC. This encodes CASSQEASPSVF.

The chain links TRBV2 to TRBJ2-3, with 9 bases lining up with TRBD2. Germline lookup yields CDR1 SNHLY and CDR2 FYNNEI. Trimming removed 5 bases from V and 2 bases from J; junction bases left unmatched: 8. The CDR3 length is 16 residues. The CDR3 region is CASSLRLAGHTDTQYF. The CDR3, as DNA: TGTGCCAGCAGTCTTAGGCTAGCGGGACACACAGATACGCAGTATTTT.

The rearrangement joins TRBV28 to TRBJ2-7, with 7 nucleotides matching TRBD2. The CDR3 is made up of 13 amino acids. Unmatched junction bases numbered 4, after V lost 6 bases and J lost 2 bases. Germline V gene lookup returns CDR1 MDHEN and CDR2 SYDVKM. The CDR3 DNA reads as TGTGCCAGCAGCGCGGGAGCACCCTACGAGCAGTACTTC. Translation: CASSAGAPYEQYF.

V gene TRBV28 combines with J gene TRBJ1-5, with D possibly matching TRBD1 (6 bases). Germline V gives CDR1 MDHEN, CDR2 SYDVKM. The V end lost 8 bases, the J end lost 6 bases, and 20 bases lay between the germline ends. CDR3 size: 15 residues. CDR3 DNA: TGTGCCAGCTACTCCCCCACAGGGACGGGTCAGCCCCAGCATTTT. It is translated as CASYSPTGTGQPQHF.

CDR3 coding DNA: TGTGCCAGCAGTTACAGTCGAGGGCCCACTGAAGCTTTCTTT. It encodes CASSYSRGPTEAFF. The genes are TRBV6-5 and TRBJ1-1; D ambiguous. V lost 2 bases, J lost 4 bases, and 11 bases lay in between. In germline, CDR1 is MNHEY, CDR2 SVGAGI. The CDR3 runs 14 residues.

The gene calls are TRBV15 and TRBJ2-1; D might be TRBD1 (6 bases). Per the germline V gene, CDR1 is LNHNV and CDR2 is YYDKDF (reference sequence). V dropped 1 base and J dropped 7 bases, with 17 bases sitting between them. This CDR3 contains 16 residues. The CDR3: CATSRGGLRLGNEQFF. The CDR3 nucleotides read TGTGCCACCAGCAGAGGGGGGCTAAGACTGGGGAATGAGCAGTTCTTC.

J is TRBJ2-7 and V is TRBV28, with TRBD2 matching over 9 bases. V was pared by 7 bases and J by 5 bases, with 9 bases of the junction left unmatched. From germline, CDR1 is MDHEN and CDR2 SYDVKM. The CDR3 sequence is 14 residues long. The CDR3 nucleotides are TGTGCCAGCAACATAGCGGGAGTTAACGACGAGCAGTACTTC. Protein: CASNIAGVNDEQYF.

J is TRBJ1-2 and V is TRBV6-5; no clear D gene. Germline V gene lookup returns CDR1 MNHEY and CDR2 SVGAGI. V was pared by 0 bases and J by 4 bases, with 9 bases between. This CDR3 comprises 14 residues. CDR3 DNA: TGTGCCAGCAGTTACTCTCCTGAACTCTATGGCTACACCTTC. Translated: CASSYSPELYGYTF.

To note about this clone: A junction end diverges from the germline sequence, so it may reflect a read error. The genes are TRBV7-7 and TRBJ2-1, with 10 bases that match TRBD2. Germline V lookup: CDR1 SSHAT, CDR2 FNYEAQ (reference sequence). The CDR3 is 16 amino acids. The CDR3 reads CASSLSSGRAFNEQFF. CDR3 nucleotide sequence: TGTGCTAGCAGCTTATCAAGCGGGAGGGCCTTCAATGAGCAGTTCTTC.

The chain links TRBV15 to TRBJ1-2, with D maybe TRBD1 (6 bases). V lost 3 bases and J lost 6, with 17 bases in between. CDR1 LNHNV and CDR2 YYDKDF come from the germline V gene (reference sequence). The CDR3 sequence is 15 residues long. The DNA of the CDR3 is TGTGCCACCAGCAGTAGAGGGGGGGGTACGCATGGCTACACCTTC. Translated: CATSSRGGGTHGYTF.

The V gene is TRBV6-2 or TRBV6-3, the J gene TRBJ1-5; 9 nucleotides align to TRBD1. The V gene end was trimmed by 0 bases and the J gene end by 7 bases; junction bases not matched to a gene: 4. This CDR3 has 15 residues. Germline V CDR1 and CDR2: MNHEY, SVGEGT. The CDR3 DNA sequence: TGTGCCAGCAGTTACTCGGGGGACAGGGCCCAGCCCCAGCATTTT. This gives the protein CASSYSGDRAQPQHF.

The rearrangement links TRBV7-3 to TRBJ2-3; 8 bases line up with TRBD2. The J segment lost 4 bases and the V segment lost 6 bases, leaving 12 bases of the junction unmatched. This CDR3 is 16 amino acids long. CDR1 is SGHTA and CDR2 is FQGTGA in the germline V gene. This chain's CDR3 is CASSPGLVPPADTQYF. CDR3 nucleotide sequence: TGTGCCAGCAGTCCGGGACTAGTGCCTCCCGCAGATACGCAGTATTTT.

V gene TRBV6-1 combines with J gene TRBJ1-2; 7 nucleotides align to TRBD1. The V gene end was trimmed by 2 bases and the J gene end by 4 bases; junction bases not matched to a gene: 7. The germline V gene has CDR1 MNHNS and CDR2 SASEGT. CDR3 length: 15 amino acids. CDR3: CASSEYTGDSYGYTF. The CDR3 nucleotides are TGTGCCAGCAGTGAATACACAGGGGACAGCTATGGCTACACCTTC.